This T cell receptor (beta chain) was sequenced for a study of blood T cell repertoires in COVID-19. Study-wide context: PBMCs, B-cell-depleted T cells, or T cells provided the cDNA or gDNA that made up the material.

Only in-frame clones appear in the TCRdb table, and some are missing; sequencing was by immunoSEQ multiplex PCR. The data hold a few hundred thousand clones, with roughly 90% observed a single time. The CDR3 covers 13 residues. V shed 4 bases and J shed 9 bases, with 13 bases lying between them. Per germline, CDR1 SGDLS and CDR2 YYNGEE. V is TRBV9 and J is TRBJ2-2; possibly TRBD1 for D (6 bases). The sequencing input was peripheral blood. This clonotype was obtained from a man aged 40-49 years with acute or convalescent COVID-19. The CDR3 spells CASSTGTYRELFF. CDR3 nucleotides: TGTGCCAGCAGCACAGGGACCTATAGGGAGCTGTTTTTT.